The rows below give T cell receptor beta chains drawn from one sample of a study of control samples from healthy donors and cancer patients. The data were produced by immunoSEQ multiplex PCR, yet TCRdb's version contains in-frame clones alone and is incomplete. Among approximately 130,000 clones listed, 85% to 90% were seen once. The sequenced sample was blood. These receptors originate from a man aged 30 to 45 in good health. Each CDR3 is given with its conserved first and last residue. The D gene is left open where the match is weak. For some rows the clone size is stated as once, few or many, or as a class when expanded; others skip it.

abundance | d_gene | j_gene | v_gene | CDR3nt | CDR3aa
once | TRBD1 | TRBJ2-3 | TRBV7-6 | TGTGCCAGCAGCTTAGGGACAGGGGTCACAGGACGGGGTAGCACAGATACGCAGTATTTT | CASSLGTGVTGRGSTDTQYF
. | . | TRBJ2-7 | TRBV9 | TGTGCCAGCAGCGTAGATCCGGGGCCCCAAAAAGAGCAGTACTTC | CASSVDPGPQKEQYF
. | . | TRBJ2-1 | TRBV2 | TGTGCCAGCAGTGAAGGGACGTATCGGTTCTTC | CASSEGTYRFF
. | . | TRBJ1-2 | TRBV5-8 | TGTGCCAGCAGCTTGGTACAGGCGGATCTGCTATATGGCTACACCTTC | CASSLVQADLLYGYTF
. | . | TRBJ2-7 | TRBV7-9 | TGTGCCAGCAGCCCGCTTGGGAGCTCCTACGAGCAGTACTTC | CASSPLGSSYEQYF
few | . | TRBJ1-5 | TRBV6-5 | TGTGCCAGCCACGATGTCAATCAGCCCCAGCATTTT | CASHDVNQPQHF
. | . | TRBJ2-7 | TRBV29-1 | TGCAGCGCTCAATTTGACTCCTACGAGCAGTACTTC | CSAQFDSYEQYF
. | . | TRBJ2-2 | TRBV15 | TGTGCCACCAGCAGAGAAATGGGGGGAATCGGGGAGCTGTTTTTT | CATSREMGGIGELFF
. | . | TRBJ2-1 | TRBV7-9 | TGTGCCAGCAGCCCGGCCTACAATGAGCAGTTCTTC | CASSPAYNEQFF
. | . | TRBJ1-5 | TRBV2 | TGTGCCAGCAGTGAAGCGGGGCGCAATCAGCCCCAGCATTTT | CASSEAGRNQPQHF
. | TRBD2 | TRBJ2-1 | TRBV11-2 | TGTGCCAGCAGCCTTACTCTAGCGGTCGGAGAGAATGAGCAGTTCTTC | CASSLTLAVGENEQFF
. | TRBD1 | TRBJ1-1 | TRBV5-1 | TGCGCCAGCAGTCCCGGGACAGGGTACACTGAAGCTTTCTTT | CASSPGTGYTEAFF
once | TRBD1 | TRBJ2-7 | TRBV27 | TGTGCCAGCAGTTCTCCGGGACAGGGAGCCTACGAGCAGTACTTC | CASSSPGQGAYEQYF
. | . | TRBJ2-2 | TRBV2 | TGTGCCAGCAGTATCCAGGGCACCGGGGAGCTGTTTTTT | CASSIQGTGELFF
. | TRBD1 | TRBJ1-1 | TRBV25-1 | TGTGCCAGCAGTGAATATATGGGGTCAGGGGGCAACACTGAAGCTTTCTTT | CASSEYMGSGGNTEAFF
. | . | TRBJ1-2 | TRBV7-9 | TGTGCCAGCAGCCTCCCGACAGCCGGCGGCTATGGCTACACCTTC | CASSLPTAGGYGYTF
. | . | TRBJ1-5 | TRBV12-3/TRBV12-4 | TGTGCCAGCAGTTTAGGTGGAGATCAGCCCCAGCATTTT | CASSLGGDQPQHF
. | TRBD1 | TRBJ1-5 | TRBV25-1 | TGTGCCAGCAGTGAAACAGGGGCCCGTCAGCCCCAGCATTTT | CASSETGARQPQHF
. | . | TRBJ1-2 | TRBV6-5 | TGTGCCAGCAGCCTCCGCGACAGGTTCAAAAATGGCTACACCTTC | CASSLRDRFKNGYTF
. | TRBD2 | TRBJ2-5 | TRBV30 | TGTGCCTGGAGTACTAGCGGGGGGTTTCAAGAGACCCAGTACTTC | CAWSTSGGFQETQYF